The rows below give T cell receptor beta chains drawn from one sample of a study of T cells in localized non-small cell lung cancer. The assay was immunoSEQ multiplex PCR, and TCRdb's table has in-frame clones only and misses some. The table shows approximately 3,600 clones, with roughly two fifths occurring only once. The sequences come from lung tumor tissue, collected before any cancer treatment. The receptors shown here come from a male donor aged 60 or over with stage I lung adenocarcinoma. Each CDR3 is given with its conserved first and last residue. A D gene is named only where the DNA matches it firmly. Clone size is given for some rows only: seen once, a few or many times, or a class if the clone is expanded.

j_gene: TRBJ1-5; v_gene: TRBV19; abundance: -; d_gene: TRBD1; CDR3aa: CASSSGQGGNQPQHF; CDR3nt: TGTGCCAGTAGTAGTGGACAGGGGGGCAATCAGCCCCAGCATTTT
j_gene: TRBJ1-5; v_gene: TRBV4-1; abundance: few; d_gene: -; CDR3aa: CASSQDSERRQPQHF; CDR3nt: TGCGCCAGCAGCCAAGACTCGGAGAGGCGTCAGCCCCAGCATTTT
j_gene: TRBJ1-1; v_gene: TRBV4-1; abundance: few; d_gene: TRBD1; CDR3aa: CASSQPGTVNTEAFF; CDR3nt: TGCGCCAGCAGCCAACCCGGGACAGTGAACACTGAAGCTTTCTTT
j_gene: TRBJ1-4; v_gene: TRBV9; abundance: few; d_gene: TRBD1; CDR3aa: CASSKGQGASEKLFF; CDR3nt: TGTGCCAGCAGCAAGGGACAGGGGGCATCTGAAAAACTGTTTTTT
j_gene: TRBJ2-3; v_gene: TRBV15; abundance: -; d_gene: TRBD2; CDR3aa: CATSRDSRASGRADTQYF; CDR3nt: TGTGCCACCAGCAGAGATTCCCGCGCTAGCGGGAGAGCAGATACGCAGTATTTT
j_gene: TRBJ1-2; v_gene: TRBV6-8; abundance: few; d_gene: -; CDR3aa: CASRHRNTNYGYTF; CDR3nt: TGTGCCAGCAGACACAGGAATACTAACTATGGCTACACCTTC
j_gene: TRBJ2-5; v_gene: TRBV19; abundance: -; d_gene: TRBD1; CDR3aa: CASSIMTGPQETQYF; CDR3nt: TGTGCCAGTAGTATCATGACAGGGCCTCAAGAGACCCAGTACTTC
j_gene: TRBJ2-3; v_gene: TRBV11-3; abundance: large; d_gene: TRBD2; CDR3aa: CASSLVGGRAADTQYF; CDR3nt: TGTGCCAGCAGCCTGGTGGGCGGGAGGGCAGCAGATACGCAGTATTTT
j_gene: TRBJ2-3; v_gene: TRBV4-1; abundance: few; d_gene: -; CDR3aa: CASSQERRDTQYF; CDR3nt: TGCGCCAGCAGCCAAGAACGAAGAGATACGCAGTATTTT
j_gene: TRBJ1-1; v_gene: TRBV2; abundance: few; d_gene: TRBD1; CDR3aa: CASSDNRGTEAFF; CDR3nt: TGTGCCAGCAGTGATAACAGGGGAACTGAAGCTTTCTTT
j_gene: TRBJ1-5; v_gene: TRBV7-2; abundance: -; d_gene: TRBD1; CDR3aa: CASSRTGDQPQHF; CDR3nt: TGTGCCAGCAGCCGGACAGGGGATCAGCCCCAGCATTTT
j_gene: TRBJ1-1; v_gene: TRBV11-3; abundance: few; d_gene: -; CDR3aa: CASSLEGWNTEAFF; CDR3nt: TGTGCCAGCAGCTTGGAGGGTTGGAACACTGAAGCTTTCTTT
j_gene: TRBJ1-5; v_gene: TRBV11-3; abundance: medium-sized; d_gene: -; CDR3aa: CASSQEVVQGNQPQHF; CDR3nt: TGTGCCAGCAGCCAGGAGGTTGTTCAGGGCAATCAGCCCCAGCATTTT
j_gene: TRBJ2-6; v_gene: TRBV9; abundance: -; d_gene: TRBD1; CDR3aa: CASSKRTGAYLSGANVLTF; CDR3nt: TGTGCCAGCAGCAAACGGACAGGAGCATACCTCTCTGGGGCCAACGTCCTGACTTTC
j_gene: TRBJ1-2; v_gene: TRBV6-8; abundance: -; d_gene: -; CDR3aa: CASSVLTNYGYTF; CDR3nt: TGTGCCAGCAGTGTTCTAACTAACTATGGCTACACCTTC
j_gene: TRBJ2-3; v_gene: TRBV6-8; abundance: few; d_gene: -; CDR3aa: CASSSKRDTQYF; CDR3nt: TGTGCCAGCAGTTCCAAAAGGGATACGCAGTATTTT
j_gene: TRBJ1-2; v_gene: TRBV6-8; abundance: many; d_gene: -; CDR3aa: CASRGGSNYGYTF; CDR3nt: TGTGCCAGCAGAGGGGGATCTAACTATGGCTACACCTTC
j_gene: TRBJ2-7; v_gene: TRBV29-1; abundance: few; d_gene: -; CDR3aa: CSVEEGTGEQYF; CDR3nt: TGCAGCGTTGAAGAAGGGACTGGTGAGCAGTACTTC
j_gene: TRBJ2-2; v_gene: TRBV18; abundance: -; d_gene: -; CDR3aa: CASSPLTGDTGELFF; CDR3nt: TGTGCCAGCTCACCACTGACAGGAGACACCGGGGAGCTGTTTTTT
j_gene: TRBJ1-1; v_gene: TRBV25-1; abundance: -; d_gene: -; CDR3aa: CASSELHVNTEAFF; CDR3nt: TGTGCCAGCAGTGAATTACACGTGAACACTGAAGCTTTCTTT